The 8 T cell receptor beta chains reported below all come from one sample, sequenced in a study of regulatory T cells in long-lasting Graves disease. Arm-PCR of CDR3 regions and iRepertoire HTBI primers were used to build TCR beta libraries. TCRdb reprocessed the multiplex PCR reads with MiXCR, giving one entry per CDR3 protein. The sample carries about 520,000 distinct CDR3 sequences, about 11% recorded once. Sample time point: newly diagnosed GD, antithyroid drugs for less than 3 months. Researchers made the TCR library from RNA that was extracted from PBMCs. The same sample was also studied in work on T cells in Graves' hyperthyroidism and ophthalmopathy.

The sample consisted of peripheral blood mononuclear cells (PBMCs), taken at new diagnosis, from a patient treated with antithyroid drugs. The receptors were gathered from a woman under 40 with Graves disease.

This clonotype was counted ten times or more. This chain uses TRBV29-1 with TRBJ2-1, with 10 bases that match TRBD2. The junction had 8 bases not matched to a gene; V was cut back by 0 bases and J by 0 bases. This CDR3 has 18 residues. Germline CDR1 reads SQVTM; CDR2 reads ANQGSEA. The CDR3 DNA reads as TGCAGCGTTGAAGACCTAGCGGGAGCCCTCAGCTCCTACAATGAGCAGTTCTTC. This gives the protein CSVEDLAGALSSYNEQFF.

This clonotype was observed many times. The chain is built from TRBV6-1 and TRBJ2-7; D is tentatively TRBD1 or TRBD2 (5 bases each). V was clipped by 5 bases and J by 6 bases, with 17 bases between them. The V gene's germline CDR1 is MNHNS and CDR2 SASEGT. The CDR3 runs to 14 residues. The chain's CDR3 is CASSTGMRGSEQYF. The CDR3 region has the DNA TGTGCCAGCAGTACGGGGATGAGGGGCTCCGAGCAGTACTTC.

Regarding this clonotype: Its ends do not fully match the called genes, so a read error is possible. This chain joins TRBV25-1 and TRBJ2-1; no clear D gene. The CDR3 contains 19 residues. Germline lookup yields CDR1 MGHDK and CDR2 SYGVNS. CDR3 residues: CASSDTPTWGTGSYNEQFF. In DNA, the CDR3 is TGCGCCAGCAGTGATACCCCAACATGGGGAACTGGCTCCTACAATGAGCAGTTCTTC.

Many counts were recorded for this clonotype. J is TRBJ2-2 and V is TRBV28, with no clear D. V gave up 3 bases and J gave up 8 bases, with 10 bases separating them. CDR1 is MDHEN and CDR2 is SYDVKM in the germline V gene. CDR3 length: 13 amino acids. In DNA form, the CDR3 reads TGTGCCAGCAGTTTGAGATCCCCTGGGGAGCTGTTTTTT. This sequence encodes CASSLRSPGELFF.

This clonotype was found a few times. CDR3 coding DNA: TGCAGTTCCCCCAGGGGGAACTATGGCTACACCTTC. Translation: CSSPRGNYGYTF. The V gene is TRBV20-1, the J gene TRBJ1-2; TRBD1 matches at 7 bases. V trimming: 8 bases; J trimming: 2 bases; junction bases outside the gene matches: 5. Germline V lookup: CDR1 DFQATT, CDR2 SNEGSKA (reference sequence). The CDR3 totals 12 residues.

This clonotype has at least ten counts. The J gene is TRBJ1-6, the V gene TRBV28, with TRBD1 as a possible D gene (6 bases). Germline values: CDR1 MDHEN, CDR2 SYDVKM. This CDR3 comprises 16 residues. V lost 3 bases and J 0 bases, leaving 9 bases between the germline ends. DNA for the CDR3: TGTGCCAGCAGTTTGACAGGAAGCTCCTATAATTCACCCCTCCACTTT. Translation gives CASSLTGSSYNSPLHF.

This clonotype was counted at least ten times. The chain uses TRBV24-1 and TRBJ1-5; D uncertain. Trimming shortened V by 5 bases and J by 0 bases, and 4 bases separated the two germline ends. CDR1 and CDR2 from the germline V gene are KGHDR and SFDVKD. The CDR3 extends over 13 amino acids. The CDR3 sequence: CATSAGSNQPQHF. The CDR3 DNA sequence: TGTGCCACCAGTGCAGGTAGCAATCAGCCCCAGCATTTT.

This clonotype was counted ten times or more. V gene TRBV5-1 combines with J gene TRBJ2-1, with a weak D call TRBD1 (5 bases). With 0 bases removed from V and 5 bases from J, the gap between germline ends came to 9 bases. The CDR3 sequence is 14 residues long. The germline V gene has CDR1 SGHRS and CDR2 YFSETQ. The CDR3: CASSLGTYNNEQFF. The CDR3 DNA sequence: TGCGCCAGCAGCTTGGGGACATATAACAATGAGCAGTTCTTC.